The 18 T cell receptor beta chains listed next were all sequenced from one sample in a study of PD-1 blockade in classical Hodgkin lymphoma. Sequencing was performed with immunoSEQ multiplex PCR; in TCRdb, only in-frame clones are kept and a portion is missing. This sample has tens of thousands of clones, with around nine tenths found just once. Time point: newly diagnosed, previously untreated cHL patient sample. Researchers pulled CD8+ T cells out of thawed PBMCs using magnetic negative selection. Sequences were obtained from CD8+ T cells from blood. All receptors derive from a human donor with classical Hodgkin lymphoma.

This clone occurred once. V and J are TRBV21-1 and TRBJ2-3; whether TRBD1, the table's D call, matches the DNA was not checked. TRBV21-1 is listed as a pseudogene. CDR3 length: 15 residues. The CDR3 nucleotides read TGTGCCAGCAGTCCACAGGGGATGGGCACAGATACGCAGTATTTT. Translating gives CASSPQGMGTDTQYF.

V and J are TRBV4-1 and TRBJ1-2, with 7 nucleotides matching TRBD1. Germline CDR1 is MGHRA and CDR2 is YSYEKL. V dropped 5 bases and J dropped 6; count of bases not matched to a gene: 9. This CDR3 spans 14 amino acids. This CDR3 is CASSYPQGDHGYTF. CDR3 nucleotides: TGCGCCAGCAGCTATCCTCAGGGGGACCATGGCTACACCTTC.

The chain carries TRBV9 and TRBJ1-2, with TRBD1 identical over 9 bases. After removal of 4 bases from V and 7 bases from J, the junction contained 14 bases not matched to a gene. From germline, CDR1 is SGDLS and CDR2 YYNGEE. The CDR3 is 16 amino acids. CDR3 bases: TGTGCCAGCAGCCCCCCAAGGACAGGGGATGTTGGTGGCTACACCTTC. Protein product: CASSPPRTGDVGGYTF. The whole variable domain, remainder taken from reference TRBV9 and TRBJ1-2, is DSGVTQTPKHLITATGQRVTLRCSPRSGDLSVYWYQQSLDQGLQFLIQYYNGEERAKGNILERFSAQQFPDLHSELNLSSLELGDSALYFCASSPPRTGDVGGYTFGSGTRLTVV.

DNA for the CDR3: TGTGCCAGCAGCCCCCGGTGGGGACTAGCGGGAGAGAGCTCCTACGAGCAGTACTTC. This gives the protein CASSPRWGLAGESSYEQYF. The V call is TRBV7-2, the J call TRBJ2-7, with 14 bases identical to TRBD2. The CDR3 extends over 19 amino acids. Per the germline V gene, CDR1 is SGHTA and CDR2 is FQGNSA. Germline trimming cut 5 bases from V and 0 bases from J; bases unmatched to any gene: 12.

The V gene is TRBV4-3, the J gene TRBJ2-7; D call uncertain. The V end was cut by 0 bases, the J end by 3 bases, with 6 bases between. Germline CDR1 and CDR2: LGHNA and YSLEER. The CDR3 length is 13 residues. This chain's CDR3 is CASSQDRNYEQYF. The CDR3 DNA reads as TGCGCCAGCAGCCAAGATCGTAACTACGAGCAGTACTTC.

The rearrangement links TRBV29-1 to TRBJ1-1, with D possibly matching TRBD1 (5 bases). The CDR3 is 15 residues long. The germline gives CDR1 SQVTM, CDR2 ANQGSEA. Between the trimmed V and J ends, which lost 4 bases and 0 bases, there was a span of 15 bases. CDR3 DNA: TGCAGCGTTGGGAAACATAGGGACCTGAACACTGAAGCTTTCTTT. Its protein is CSVGKHRDLNTEAFF.

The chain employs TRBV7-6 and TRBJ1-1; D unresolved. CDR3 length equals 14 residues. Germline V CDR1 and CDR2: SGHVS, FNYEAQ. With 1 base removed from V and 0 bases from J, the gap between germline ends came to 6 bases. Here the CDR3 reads CASSLGGVNTEAFF. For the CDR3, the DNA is TGTGCCAGCAGCTTAGGCGGGGTGAACACTGAAGCTTTCTTT.

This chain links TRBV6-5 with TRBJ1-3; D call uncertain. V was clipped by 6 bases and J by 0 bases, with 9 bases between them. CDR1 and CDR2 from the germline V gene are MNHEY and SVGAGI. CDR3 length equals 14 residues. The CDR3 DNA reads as TGTGCCAGCAGCCGAGTAAACTCTGGAAACACCATATATTTT. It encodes CASSRVNSGNTIYF.

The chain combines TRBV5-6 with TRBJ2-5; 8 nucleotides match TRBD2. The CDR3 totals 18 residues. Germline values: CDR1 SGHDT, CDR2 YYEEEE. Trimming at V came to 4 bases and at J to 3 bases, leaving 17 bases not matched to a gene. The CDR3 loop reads CASSPGGLGLGGKETQYF. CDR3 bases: TGTGCCAGCAGCCCCGGTGGGTTGGGACTAGGGGGGAAAGAGACCCAGTACTTC.

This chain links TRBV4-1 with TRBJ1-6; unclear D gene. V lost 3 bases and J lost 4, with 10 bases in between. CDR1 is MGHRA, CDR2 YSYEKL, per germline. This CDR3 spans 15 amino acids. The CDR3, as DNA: TGCGCCAGCAGCCAGTCCGATCTTTATAATTCACCCCTCCACTTT. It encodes CASSQSDLYNSPLHF.

In nucleotides, the CDR3 is TGTGCCAGCAGCTTGAAAGGCCAGACAGGGGGCAGAAGGAGTATGGAGCCCCAGCATTTT. Protein product: CASSLKGQTGGRRSMEPQHF. J is TRBJ1-5 and V is TRBV11-3; 10 bases line up with TRBD1. V was pared by 3 bases and J by 8 bases, with 22 bases of the junction left unmatched. The CDR3 runs to 20 residues. CDR1 SGHNT and CDR2 YENEEA come from the germline V gene.

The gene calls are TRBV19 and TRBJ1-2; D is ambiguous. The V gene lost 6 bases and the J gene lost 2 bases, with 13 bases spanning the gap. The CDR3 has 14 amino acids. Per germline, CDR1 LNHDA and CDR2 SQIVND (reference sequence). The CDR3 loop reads CASSGRTLNYGYTF. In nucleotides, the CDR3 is TGTGCCAGTAGCGGGAGAACGTTAAACTATGGCTACACCTTC.

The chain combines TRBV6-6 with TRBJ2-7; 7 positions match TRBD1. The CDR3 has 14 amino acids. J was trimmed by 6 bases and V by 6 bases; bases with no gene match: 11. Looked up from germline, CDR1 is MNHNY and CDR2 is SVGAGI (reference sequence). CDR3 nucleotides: TGTGCCAGCAGCCCGGCAGGGGGTGTGATCGAGCAGTACTTC. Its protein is CASSPAGGVIEQYF.

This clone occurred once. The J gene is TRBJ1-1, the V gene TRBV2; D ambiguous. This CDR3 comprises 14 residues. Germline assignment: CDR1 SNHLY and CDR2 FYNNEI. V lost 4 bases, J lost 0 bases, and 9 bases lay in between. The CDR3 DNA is TGTGCCAGCAGTGCAAGCAGAATGAACACTGAAGCTTTCTTT. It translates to CASSASRMNTEAFF. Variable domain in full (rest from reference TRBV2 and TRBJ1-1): EPEVTQTPSHQVTQMGQEVILRCVPISNHLYFYWYRQILGQKVEFLVSFYNNEISEKSEIFDDQFSVERPDGSNFTLKIRSTKLEDSAMYFCASSASRMNTEAFFGQGTRLTVV.

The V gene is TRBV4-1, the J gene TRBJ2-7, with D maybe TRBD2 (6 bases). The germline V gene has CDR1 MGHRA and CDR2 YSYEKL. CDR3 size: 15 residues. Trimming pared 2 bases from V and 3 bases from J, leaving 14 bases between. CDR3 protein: CASSQSPGLFYEQYF. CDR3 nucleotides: TGCGCCAGCAGCCAATCACCGGGACTCTTCTACGAGCAGTACTTC.

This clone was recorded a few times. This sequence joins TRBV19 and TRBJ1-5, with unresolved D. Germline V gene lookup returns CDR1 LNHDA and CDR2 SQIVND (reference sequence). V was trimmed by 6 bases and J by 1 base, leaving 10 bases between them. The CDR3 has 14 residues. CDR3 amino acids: CASRTEKSNQPQHF. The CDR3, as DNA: TGTGCCAGTAGGACGGAGAAAAGCAATCAGCCCCAGCATTTT.

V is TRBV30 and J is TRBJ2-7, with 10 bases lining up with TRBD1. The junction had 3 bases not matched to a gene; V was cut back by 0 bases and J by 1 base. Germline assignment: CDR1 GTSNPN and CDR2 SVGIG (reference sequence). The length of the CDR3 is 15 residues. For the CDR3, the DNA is TGTGCCTGGAGTGTAGGGACAGGGGTTTCCTACGAGCAGTACTTC. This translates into CAWSVGTGVSYEQYF.

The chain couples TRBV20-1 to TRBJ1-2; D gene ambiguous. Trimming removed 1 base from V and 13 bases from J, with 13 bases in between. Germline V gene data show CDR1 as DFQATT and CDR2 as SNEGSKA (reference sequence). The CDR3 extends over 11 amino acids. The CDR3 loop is CSARAGRVGTF. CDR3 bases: TGCAGTGCTAGAGCCGGCCGGGTAGGCACCTTC.